This T cell receptor beta chain appears in the sequencing data of a study of T cell repertoires in cytomegalovirus infection. Study as a whole: It can be stated that public TCR beta signatures indicated CMV infection as well as a matching HLA type.

Whole-study results and caveats: Adding up the frequency of public TCR beta families identified people who carried CMV plus the relevant HLA.

This clonotype was found many times. Its antigen is undetermined. TCRdb analysed the reads with MiXCR anew, one entry per CDR3 protein. The sample consists of 200,000 to 300,000 distinct CDR3 sequences, less than 9.5% of them appearing once. Sequenced: PBMCs. The sequence was obtained from a human donor in good health (CMV status not recorded). Some clones in this sample may be carry-over from other donors' samples.

CDR3 DNA: TGTGCCAGCAGCTTATCTGTCCGGAGCTCCTACAATGAGCAGTTCTTC. As protein: CASSLSVRSSYNEQFF. The rearrangement links TRBV7-7 to TRBJ2-1; D uncertain. V dropped 2 bases and J dropped 0 bases, with 11 bases sitting between them. The CDR3 spans 16 residues. Germline CDR1 and CDR2: SSHAT and FNYEAQ (reference sequence).